This passage covers 24 T cell receptor beta chains from one sample sequenced in a study of blood T cell repertoires in COVID-19. Some clones are missing from TCRdb's copy, which holds only in-frame ones; the method was immunoSEQ multiplex PCR. The sample holds about 240,000 clones, approximately 90% seen once. The sequenced sample was PBMCs or T cells enriched from blood (not recorded which). Receptor source: a woman younger than 45 who had recovered from COVID-19.

V and J are TRBV13 and TRBJ1-1; D perhaps matches TRBD1 (6 bases). Trimming removed 5 bases at V and 0 bases at J, with 16 bases between. This CDR3 is 16 amino acids long. CDR1 PRHDT and CDR2 FYEKMQ come from the germline V gene (reference sequence). The CDR3 nucleotides are TGTGCCAGCAGCCGATCCGAGGACAGATTGAACACTGAAGCTTTCTTT. Its protein is CASSRSEDRLNTEAFF.

V is TRBV28 and J is TRBJ1-1; D gene ambiguous. The CDR3 is 14 amino acids. Germline V gene lookup returns CDR1 MDHEN and CDR2 SYDVKM. V was trimmed by 3 bases and J by 1 base, leaving 9 bases between them. The CDR3 loop reads CASSFVISNTEAFF. For the CDR3, the DNA is TGTGCCAGCAGTTTTGTTATTTCGAACACTGAAGCTTTCTTT.

The genes are TRBV4-1 and TRBJ2-7; 10 nucleotides line up with TRBD2. Germline assignment: CDR1 MGHRA and CDR2 YSYEKL. The trim removed 0 bases at V and 6 bases at J, leaving 8 bases unmatched. The CDR3 length is 16 residues. The CDR3 here is CASSQDLLAGAVEQYF. The CDR3 region has the DNA TGCGCCAGCAGCCAAGATCTGCTAGCGGGAGCGGTCGAGCAGTACTTC.

The chain couples TRBV19 to TRBJ1-4, with D uncertain. Looked up from germline, CDR1 is LNHDA and CDR2 is SQIVND (reference sequence). CDR3 length equals 12 residues. Trimming shortened V by 5 bases and J by 3 bases, and 4 bases separated the two germline ends. CDR3 sequence (DNA): TGTGCCAGTAGTCTATCTAATGAAAAACTGTTTTTT. Protein: CASSLSNEKLFF.

The V and J genes are TRBV28 and TRBJ1-4; D not resolved. CDR3 length: 16 residues. V dropped 3 bases and J dropped 0 bases, with 11 bases sitting between them. Germline V lookup: CDR1 MDHEN, CDR2 SYDVKM. For the CDR3, the DNA is TGTGCCAGCAGTTTGGCTGACACGACAACTAATGAAAAACTGTTTTTT. Protein sequence: CASSLADTTTNEKLFF.

This clone appeared a single time. The CDR3: CASTTSGQGIYLGVGANVLTF. For the CDR3, the DNA is TGTGCCAGCACCACCTCAGGACAGGGAATCTATCTGGGGGTTGGGGCCAACGTCCTGACTTTC. This sequence joins TRBV27 and TRBJ2-6, with TRBD1 matching over 8 bases. CDR1 is MNHEY and CDR2 is SMNVEV in the germline V gene (reference sequence). Trimming removed 7 bases from V and 3 bases from J; junction bases left unmatched: 23. The CDR3 has 21 residues.

The V gene is TRBV6-2 or TRBV6-3, the J gene TRBJ2-2; 14 positions match TRBD2. The trim removed 4 bases at V and 4 bases at J, leaving 8 bases unmatched. The V gene's germline CDR1 is MNHEY and CDR2 SVGEGT. The CDR3 is made up of 18 amino acids. CDR3 in DNA: TGTGCCAGCAGTTTTCCGACTAGCGGGAGGGCCGGCACCGGGGAGCTGTTTTTT. Its protein product is CASSFPTSGRAGTGELFF.

This clone has just a few counts. The chain is built from TRBV3-1 (or the pseudogene TRBV3-2) and TRBJ1-5, with D hard to call. The length of the CDR3 is 16 residues. CDR1 and CDR2 from the germline V gene are LGHDT and YNNKEL (reference sequence). With 0 bases removed from V and 5 bases from J, the gap between germline ends came to 14 bases. DNA for the CDR3: TGTGCCAGCAGCCAAGACGCCTCGCTGGCGGATCAGCCCCAGCATTTT. This gives the protein CASSQDASLADQPQHF.

Turning to this clone: The identical CDR3 is also encoded by other nucleotide sequences in the sample. This sequence joins TRBV28 and TRBJ1-1; TRBD1 matches at 9 bases. Per germline, CDR1 MDHEN and CDR2 SYDVKM. The CDR3 length is 13 residues. Trimming at V came to 5 bases and at J to 4 bases, leaving 2 bases not matched to a gene. CDR3 sequence reads: CASSKTGGTEAFF. CDR3 DNA sequence: TGTGCCAGCAGTAAGACAGGGGGCACTGAAGCTTTCTTT.

The V gene is TRBV7-2, the J gene TRBJ2-2, with D possibly TRBD2 on 7 matching bases. V shed 2 bases and J shed 7 bases, with 20 bases lying between them. The CDR3 has 17 amino acids. CDR1 and CDR2 from the germline V gene are SGHTA and FQGNSA. Here the CDR3 reads CASSLRGAGAFGGELFF. Written as DNA, the CDR3 is TGTGCCAGCAGCTTAAGGGGGGCGGGAGCTTTCGGCGGGGAGCTGTTTTTT.

V is TRBV11-3 and J is TRBJ2-4; D is perhaps TRBD2 (5 bases). The CDR3 consists of 13 residues. Germline CDR1 reads SGHNT; CDR2 reads YENEEA. V dropped 3 bases and J dropped 7 bases, with 10 bases sitting between them. CDR3 sequence: CASSFGVHNIQYF. In DNA, the CDR3 is TGTGCCAGCAGCTTCGGGGTTCACAACATTCAGTACTTC. Drawing the rest from reference TRBV11-3 and TRBJ2-4, the complete variable domain is EAGVVQSPRYKIIEKKQPVAFWCNPISGHNTLYWYLQNLGQGPELLIRYENEEAVDDSQLPKDRFSAERLKGVDSTLKIQPAELGDSAVYLCASSFGVHNIQYFGAGTRLSVL.

This rearrangement joins TRBV5-1 to TRBJ1-6; 8 nucleotides match TRBD1. J was trimmed by 5 bases and V by 9 bases; bases with no gene match: 4. The CDR3 covers 13 residues. The germline V gene encodes CDR1 SGHRS and CDR2 YFSETQ. This CDR3 is CATKGQDNSPLHF. CDR3 bases: TGCGCCACCAAGGGACAGGATAATTCACCCCTCCACTTT.

The J gene is TRBJ1-5, the V gene TRBV7-2; D may be TRBD1 (5 bases). The CDR3 is 16 residues long. Germline CDR1 is SGHTA and CDR2 is FQGNSA. V lost 5 bases and J lost 4, with 18 bases in between. CDR3 sequence: CASSTARGFENQPQHF. CDR3 bases: TGTGCCAGCAGCACAGCACGGGGGTTTGAAAATCAGCCCCAGCATTTT.

This sequence joins TRBV4-3 and TRBJ2-7; D is undetermined. The CDR3 is 15 amino acids. The V and J ends lost 0 bases and 1 base respectively, with 10 bases between them. Looked up from germline, CDR1 is LGHNA and CDR2 is YSLEER. This CDR3 reads CASSQDAVSSYEQYF. Here the CDR3 DNA reads TGCGCCAGCAGCCAAGATGCGGTCAGTTCCTACGAGCAGTACTTC.

The chain links TRBV19 to TRBJ1-5; 12 bases map to TRBD1. V lost 7 bases and J lost 6; bases outside the gene matches: 10. Germline-derived CDR1 and CDR2 are LNHDA and SQIVND (reference sequence). The CDR3 extends over 16 amino acids. Here the CDR3 DNA reads TGTGCCAGTACCGACCCGGGACAGGGGGCCGGTCAGCCCCAGCATTTT. It is translated as CASTDPGQGAGQPQHF.

The chain employs TRBV7-9 and TRBJ1-2; D is perhaps TRBD1 (5 bases). Deletions cut 1 base from V and 4 bases from J, with 10 bases between. Germline lookup yields CDR1 SEHNR and CDR2 FQNEAQ (reference sequence). The CDR3 loop spans 14 amino acids. This chain's CDR3 is CASSLGAGSYGYTF. The CDR3 DNA follows: TGTGCCAGCAGCTTAGGGGCAGGGTCCTATGGCTACACCTTC.

The V and J genes are TRBV13 and TRBJ2-1; 10 positions match TRBD2. This CDR3 spans 15 amino acids. Germline V gene data show CDR1 as PRHDT and CDR2 as FYEKMQ (reference sequence). V was pared by 9 bases and J by 8 bases, with 13 bases of the junction left unmatched. The DNA of the CDR3 is TGTGCCAGTTCTAGGACTAGCGGCATTGGCGATGAGCAGTTCTTC. Residues: CASSRTSGIGDEQFF.

The chain recombines TRBV4-3 with TRBJ2-3, with TRBD2 matching over 10 bases. The V gene's germline CDR1 is LGHNA and CDR2 YSLEER. This CDR3 is 20 amino acids long. V dropped 2 bases and J dropped 1; count of bases not matched to a gene: 15. The CDR3 bases are TGCGCCAGCAGCCAATCTCCGCCTAGCGGGGGTCTCGGTGGCACAGATACGCAGTATTTT. Encoded protein: CASSQSPPSGGLGGTDTQYF.

The V call is TRBV11-2, the J call TRBJ2-7, with D maybe TRBD2 (7 bases). The germline V gene encodes CDR1 SGHAT and CDR2 FQNNGV. This CDR3 spans 16 amino acids. V gave up 5 bases and J gave up 2 bases, with 19 bases separating them. CDR3 bases: TGTGCCAGCAGCAAGGATAGGGGGAGGGCACCCTACGAGCAGTACTTC. The encoded protein is CASSKDRGRAPYEQYF.

J is TRBJ1-3 and V is TRBV28; D gene unclear. Trimming took off 6 bases at V and 7 bases at J, with 22 bases between the two ends. Looked up from germline, CDR1 is MDHEN and CDR2 is SYDVKM. CDR3 length equals 16 residues. The CDR3: CASSFRRSSVANTIYF. The CDR3 nucleotides read TGTGCCAGCAGCTTCCGTCGGAGCTCCGTCGCGAACACCATATATTTT. Based on the CDR3 plus reference TRBV28 and TRBJ1-3, the full variable domain is DVKVTQSSRYLVKRTGEKVFLECVQDMDHENMFWYRQDPGLGLRLIYFSYDVKMKEKGDIPEGYSVSREKKERFSLILESASTNQTSMYLCASSFRRSSVANTIYFGEGSWLTVV.

This clone was observed a few times. The chain joins TRBV7-8 to TRBJ1-2; 7 bases match TRBD1. V shed 2 bases, J shed 4 bases, and the junction held 7 bases outside the gene matches. The CDR3 consists of 15 residues. Per the germline V gene, CDR1 is SGHVS and CDR2 is FQNEAQ. Written as DNA, the CDR3 is TGTGCCAGCAGCTTAAGACAGGGACCCGGCTATGGCTACACCTTC. Residues: CASSLRQGPGYGYTF.

This chain joins TRBV10-2 and TRBJ1-1, with D perhaps TRBD1 (5 bases). This CDR3 region has 14 residues. Trimming cost V 5 bases and J 3 bases, with 13 bases left between them. Germline CDR1 WSHSY, CDR2 SAAADI. Here the CDR3 reads CASSWEGGDTEAFF. The CDR3 DNA reads as TGCGCCAGCAGTTGGGAGGGAGGGGACACTGAAGCTTTCTTT.

V and J are TRBV7-9 and TRBJ2-2, with TRBD2 as a possible D gene (6 bases). The CDR3 has 15 residues. The ends were cut back, 4 bases at V and 1 base at J, with 10 bases in the middle. Germline V gene sequence: CDR1 SEHNR, CDR2 FQNEAQ (reference sequence). In DNA, the CDR3 is TGTGCCAGCAGCTGGGGACTGGGGAACACCGGGGAGCTGTTTTTT. Protein sequence: CASSWGLGNTGELFF.

The chain couples TRBV4-1 to TRBJ2-1, with D possibly TRBD2 on 5 matching bases. Germline loops: CDR1 MGHRA, CDR2 YSYEKL. This CDR3 contains 15 residues. The V gene lost 1 base and the J gene lost 0 bases, with 7 bases spanning the gap. Here the CDR3 reads CASSQGEPSYNEQFF. CDR3 bases: TGCGCCAGCAGCCAAGGGGAGCCCTCCTACAATGAGCAGTTCTTC.